This T cell receptor (beta chain) is from a study of T-cell reconstitution after alpha-beta-depleted transplantation in children. As to this clonotype: Its antigen is unknown.

Molecular barcoding with unique molecular identifiers was used for the TCRbeta library. One entry per CDR3 protein, called by TCRdb with MiXCR from the PCR reads. The sample consists of 45,000 or so distinct CDR3 sequences, approximately 52% of them appearing once. General observations from the study: The authors attributed T-cell counts and diversity one year after transplant mostly to newly produced T cells. Expanded graft clones, several hundred of them, were reportedly the source of alpha-beta T cells about two months after transplant.

Per germline, CDR1 MNHEY and CDR2 SVGAGI. The CDR3 contains 16 residues. V dropped 4 bases and J dropped 0 bases, with 15 bases sitting between them. This chain connects TRBV6-5 to TRBJ2-5; D is possibly TRBD2 (6 bases). The origin of this receptor is a boy under two years old with SCID, due to receive a stem cell transplant. The sample was peripheral blood, taken before TCRalphabeta/CD19-depleted stem cell transplant. For the CDR3, the DNA is TGTGCCAGCAGTTGGGTAGCGGTTGACGACCAAGAGACCCAGTACTTC. Its protein is CASSWVAVDDQETQYF.